These 6 T cell receptor beta chains came from one sample sequenced in a study of shared T cell receptors in the human thymus (dated by TCRdb to about 2021). The protocol used for the library was the immunoSEQ multiplex PCR assay. TCRdb obtained this table from immuneACCESS and retained in-frame rearrangements with V and J assigned. These tables miss some clones; where compared with another copy, unresolved V genes account for less than half of the shortfall, and the remainder is unexplained. The sample yields 700,000 or so clones; 70% to 90% were counted once. The leading ten clones occupy 0.008% to 0.011% of the sample. The data also belong to a second study, concerning human thymus T cells.

Material: thymocytes. These receptors came from a girl under two years old with a congenital heart defect. Donor details come from another sample of the same person, matched by shared clones.

The CDR3 DNA reads TGTGCCAGCAGCTTAAGGAAGTTGGGCAAGAACACCGGGGAGCTGTTTTTT. Translated, it gives CASSLRKLGKNTGELFF. J is TRBJ2-2 and V is TRBV7-2, with unresolved D. CDR1 is SGHTA and CDR2 is FQGNSA in the germline V gene. Deletions cut 2 bases from V and 1 base from J, with 14 bases between. The CDR3 runs to 17 residues.

This chain joins TRBV19 and TRBJ2-7; perhaps TRBD1 as D (6 bases). Per the germline V gene, CDR1 is LNHDA and CDR2 is SQIVND (reference sequence). The CDR3 is 14 residues long. V was clipped by 5 bases and J by 2 bases, with 13 bases between them. The CDR3 loop reads CASSLNRDTYEQYF. The CDR3 DNA sequence: TGTGCCAGTAGTTTAAACAGGGATACCTACGAGCAGTACTTC.

This clone was detected a few times. J is TRBJ1-2 and V is TRBV30, with 11 bases that match TRBD1. The junction had 11 bases not matched to a gene; V was cut back by 8 bases and J by 0 bases. The germline gives CDR1 GTSNPN, CDR2 SVGIG (reference sequence). CDR3 size: 16 residues. CDR3 in amino acids: CAGLDRGPLTNYGYTF. The CDR3 DNA is TGTGCCGGGCTGGACAGGGGGCCCCTTACTAACTATGGCTACACCTTC.

The chain joins TRBV19 to TRBJ1-5; 7 bases are a match to TRBD1. This CDR3 comprises 14 residues. The trim removed 10 bases at V and 3 bases at J, leaving 9 bases unmatched. The germline V gene encodes CDR1 LNHDA and CDR2 SQIVND (reference sequence). The CDR3, as DNA: TGTGCCACCCTCGGCCAGGGGGTCAATCAGCCCCAGCATTTT. Protein product: CATLGQGVNQPQHF. Full variable domain (remainder filled in from reference TRBV19 and TRBJ1-5): DGGITQSPKYLFRKEGQNVTLSCEQNLNHDAMYWYRQDPGQGLRLIYYSQIVNDFQKGDIAEGYSVSREKKESFPLTVTSAQKNPTAFYLCATLGQGVNQPQHFGDGTRLSIL.

The chain has TRBV7-2 and TRBJ2-5, with D maybe TRBD1 (6 bases). This CDR3 is 13 amino acids long. The germline V gene has CDR1 SGHTA and CDR2 FQGNSA. The ends were cut back, 7 bases at V and 5 bases at J, with 14 bases in the middle. DNA of the CDR3: TGTGCCAGCAACTACAGGGTCGGGGAGACCCAGTACTTC. This gives the protein CASNYRVGETQYF.

CDR3 sequence reads: CASSQVGGDEQFF. CDR3 DNA: TGCGCCAGCAGCCAAGTGGGGGGGGATGAGCAGTTCTTC. The rearrangement joins TRBV4-1 to TRBJ2-1; TRBD2 matches at 7 bases. Per germline, CDR1 MGHRA and CDR2 YSYEKL. The CDR3 consists of 13 residues. Trimming took 1 base from V and 8 from J; bases not matched to a gene: 2.